This passage covers 10 T cell receptor beta chains from one sample sequenced in a study of early T cells in non-severe SARS-CoV-2 infection. TCRdb called the 5' RACE reads again in MiXCR, with one record for every CDR3 protein. The sample has tens of thousands of distinct CDR3 sequences; roughly 4.1% are singletons. What was sequenced was whole blood. Receptors originate from an adult who was a healthcare worker with PCR-confirmed SARS-CoV-2 infection or an uninfected control (not recorded which).

There are many counts of this clonotype. The chain links TRBV7-8 to TRBJ2-1, with TRBD2 matching 13 bases. Germline V gives CDR1 SGHVS, CDR2 FQNEAQ. The CDR3 runs 15 residues. V lost 3 bases to trimming and J lost 9 bases; unmatched junction nucleotides: 5. In DNA, the CDR3 is TGTGCCAGCAGCTTCTCGTGGACTAGCGGGAGTGAGCAGTTCTTC. Protein product: CASSFSWTSGSEQFF.

V usage is TRBV15 and J usage is TRBJ2-1; D call uncertain. Germline CDR1 reads LNHNV; CDR2 reads YYDKDF (reference sequence). The CDR3 contains 11 residues. Trimming took 8 bases from V and 2 from J, leaving 4 bases between them. The CDR3 DNA reads as TGTGCCACCCGTGCCTACAATGAGCAGTTCTTC. Amino acid sequence: CATRAYNEQFF. Full variable domain (remainder filled in from reference TRBV15 and TRBJ2-1): DAMVIQNPRYQVTQFGKPVTLSCSQTLNHNVMYWYQQKSSQAPKLLFHYYDKDFNNEADTPDNFQSRRPNTSFCFLDIRSPGLGDTAMYLCATRAYNEQFFGPGTRLTVL.

This clonotype was found a few times. The gene calls are TRBV28 and TRBJ1-5, with 7 bases identical to TRBD1. In germline, CDR1 is MDHEN, CDR2 SYDVKM. Losses at the gene ends were 1 base for V and 2 bases for J; bases not matched to a gene: 2. The CDR3 extends over 15 amino acids. CDR3 region: CASSLLGGRNQPQHF. DNA of the CDR3: TGTGCCAGCAGTTTATTAGGGGGCCGCAATCAGCCCCAGCATTTT. The variable domain in full, with the rest retrieved from reference TRBV28 and TRBJ1-5, is DVKVTQSSRYLVKRTGEKVFLECVQDMDHENMFWYRQDPGLGLRLIYFSYDVKMKEKGDIPEGYSVSREKKERFSLILESASTNQTSMYLCASSLLGGRNQPQHFGDGTRLSIL.

This clonotype was seen more than once but under ten times. The V call is TRBV7-2, the J call TRBJ2-5; the D gene is possibly TRBD2 (5 bases). The V gene's germline CDR1 is SGHTA and CDR2 FQGNSA. Deletions cut 5 bases from V and 4 bases from J, with 11 bases between. CDR3 size: 13 residues. The CDR3 spells CASSASGGETQYF. CDR3 nucleotides: TGTGCCAGCAGCGCAAGCGGCGGAGAGACCCAGTACTTC.

Many counts were recorded for this clonotype. The CDR3 DNA follows: TGTGCCAGTAGTAGGGGGGAAGGCGACACCGGGGAGCTGTTTTTT. Translated, it gives CASSRGEGDTGELFF. This sequence joins TRBV19 and TRBJ2-2, with D perhaps matching TRBD2 (6 bases). Germline CDR1 and CDR2: LNHDA and SQIVND (reference sequence). The CDR3 has 15 residues. V dropped 4 bases and J dropped 3 bases, with 12 bases sitting between them. Complete variable domain (other parts from reference TRBV19 and TRBJ2-2): DGGITQSPKYLFRKEGQNVTLSCEQNLNHDAMYWYRQDPGQGLRLIYYSQIVNDFQKGDIAEGYSVSREKKESFPLTVTSAQKNPTAFYLCASSRGEGDTGELFFGEGSRLTVL.

This clonotype occurred a few times. This rearrangement joins TRBV28 to TRBJ2-5; the D gene is possibly TRBD1 (6 bases). V shed 5 bases and J shed 8 bases, with 15 bases lying between them. In germline, CDR1 is MDHEN, CDR2 SYDVKM. This CDR3 spans 13 amino acids. CDR3 protein: CASSPRDTGTQYF. CDR3 nucleotides: TGTGCCAGCAGTCCTAGGGACACCGGCACCCAGTACTTC. Full variable domain (remainder filled in from reference TRBV28 and TRBJ2-5): DVKVTQSSRYLVKRTGEKVFLECVQDMDHENMFWYRQDPGLGLRLIYFSYDVKMKEKGDIPEGYSVSREKKERFSLILESASTNQTSMYLCASSPRDTGTQYFGPGTRLLVL.

Many counts were recorded for this clonotype. The gene calls are TRBV7-9 and TRBJ2-2, with 8 bases that match TRBD1. The CDR3 spans 18 residues. Germline V gene data show CDR1 as SEHNR and CDR2 as FQNEAQ (reference sequence). Unmatched junction bases numbered 13, after V lost 4 bases and J lost 3 bases. CDR3 in amino acids: CASSSYYRYRGDTGELFF. For the CDR3, the DNA is TGTGCCAGCAGCTCCTATTACCGATACAGGGGGGACACCGGGGAGCTGTTTTTT. The whole variable domain, filled in from reference TRBV7-9 and TRBJ2-2, reads DTGVSQNPRHKITKRGQNVTFRCDPISEHNRLYWYRQTLGQGPEFLTYFQNEAQLEKSRLLSDRFSAERPKGSFSTLEIQRTEQGDSAMYLCASSSYYRYRGDTGELFFGEGSRLTVL.

This clonotype was seen ten or more times. The chain uses TRBV3-1 and TRBJ2-7; D perhaps matches TRBD2 (5 bases). Germline assignment: CDR1 LGHDT and CDR2 YNNKEL (reference sequence). Trimming took off 2 bases at V and 4 bases at J, with 15 bases between the two ends. The CDR3 is 15 residues long. For the CDR3, the DNA is TGTGCCAGCAGCCAAATGAGCGGTTTAGGGTACGAGCAGTACTTC. Residues: CASSQMSGLGYEQYF.

This clonotype was seen ten or more times. The gene calls are TRBV12-3 or TRBV12-4 and TRBJ1-5; 8 bases map to TRBD1. V lost 6 bases and J lost 3; bases outside the gene matches: 7. The CDR3 is made up of 15 amino acids. CDR3 coding DNA: TGTGCCAGCAGCCGACCGGGACAGGCCAATCAGCCCCAGCATTTT. This codes for CASSRPGQANQPQHF.

In this sample, this clonotype turned up many times. This chain links TRBV6-2 or TRBV6-3 with TRBJ1-1, with D unresolved. The CDR3 has 13 amino acids. The germline V and J ends were trimmed by 5 bases and 5 bases, with 12 bases remaining between them. Germline V lookup: CDR1 MNHEY, CDR2 SVGEGT. CDR3 region: CASSLQSGTEAFF. CDR3 nucleotides: TGTGCCAGCAGTCTGCAATCGGGGACTGAAGCTTTCTTT.